This TCR beta chain was sequenced for a study of T cell changes during pregnancy in multiple sclerosis (dated by TCRdb to the late 2010s). Concerning the study at large: Changes in the T cell repertoire over the course of pregnancy were examined in this study in women with multiple sclerosis.

The protocol used for the library was the immunoSEQ multiplex PCR assay. TCRdb re-hosts the immuneACCESS table, in-frame sequences only. Its copies lack some clones; in the studies checked, an unresolved V gene accounts for under half of them, and the cause for the rest is not known. The table for this sample lists more than 65,000 clones; approximately 91% of them were counted only once. Approximately 2.5% of the sample lies in the top ten. This clone was counted a few times. The clone's antigen remains unknown. No clone much larger than this one lies a single base away; base qualities are absent. Trimming takes 5 bases off V and 4 bases off J; junction bases not matched to a gene: 14. According to the germline V gene, CDR1 reads SGDLS and CDR2 reads YYNGEE. The CDR3 starts with the cysteine, ends with the phenylalanine, and has 16 residues. Here the CDR3 DNA is all that survives: 48 bases in frame from base 1.

The sample here was peripheral blood, taken in the first trimester of pregnancy. This sequence uses TRBV9 and TRBJ1-1, and 7 junction bases match TRBD1. The sequence was collected from a female donor with multiple sclerosis, enrolled in a pregnancy study. The CDR3 region reads CASSRGTALGSTEAFF. The nucleotide sequence is TGTGCCAGCAGTCGAGGGACAGCCCTGGGGAGCACTGAAGCTTTCTTT.